This TCR beta chain is drawn from a study of blood T cell repertoires in COVID-19. Study in general: Samples came from the United States, Italy and Spain, spanning acute and convalescent COVID-19. The analysed material was cDNA or gDNA that came from T cells, B-cell-depleted T cells, or PBMCs.

This CDR3 spans 17 amino acids. Source study methods: Reference gene primer amplification yielded estimated nucleated cell counts. The data were produced by immunoSEQ multiplex PCR, yet TCRdb's version contains in-frame clones alone and is incomplete. The V and J calls and the clone size are those of that table, but D and trimming were determined from the DNA. There are roughly 120,000 clones in the sample; about 90% occur only once, and 0.88% lies in the top ten. Material: peripheral blood. The V and J genes are TRBV21-1 and TRBJ2-7; the table assigns TRBD2, which was not confirmed against the DNA. TRBV21-1 is listed as a pseudogene. This sequence originates from a woman in her forties or fifties with active or convalescent COVID-19. The CDR3 coding sequence is TGTGCCAGCAGCAAAGTGGGACTCGTGGTAAGTTCCTACGAGCAGTACTTC. Translated: CASSKVGLVVSSYEQYF.